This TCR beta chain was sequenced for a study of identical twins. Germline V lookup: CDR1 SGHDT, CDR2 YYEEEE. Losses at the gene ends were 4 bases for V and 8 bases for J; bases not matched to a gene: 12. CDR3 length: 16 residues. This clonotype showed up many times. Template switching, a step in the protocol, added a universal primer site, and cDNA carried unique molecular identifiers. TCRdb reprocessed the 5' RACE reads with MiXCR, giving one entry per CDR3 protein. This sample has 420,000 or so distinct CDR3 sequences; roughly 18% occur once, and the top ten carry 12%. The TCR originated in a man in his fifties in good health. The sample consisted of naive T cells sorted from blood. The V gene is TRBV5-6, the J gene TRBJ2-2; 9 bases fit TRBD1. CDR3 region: CASSGAQGALKGELFF. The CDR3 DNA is TGTGCCAGCAGCGGAGCACAGGGGGCGCTCAAGGGGGAGCTGTTTTTT.